What follows are 24 T cell receptor beta chains derived from one specimen sequenced in a study of T-cell reconstitution after alpha-beta-depleted transplantation in children. Unique molecular identifiers were incorporated when the TCRbeta library was constructed. One entry per CDR3 protein, called by TCRdb with MiXCR from the PCR reads. The sample records about 540,000 distinct CDR3 sequences, 18% being singletons. This material consisted of PBMCs from the stem cell graft donor, taken from the stem cell graft. These TCRs come from a human donor who donated a stem cell graft to a child with acute lymphoblastic leukemia.

This clonotype was found many times. The chain has TRBV6-5 and TRBJ2-3; no clear D. Germline lookup yields CDR1 MNHEY and CDR2 SVGAGI. The CDR3 totals 14 residues. V was shortened by 4 bases and J by 4 bases, with 12 bases between the two germline ends. The CDR3 reads CASSLSAGADTQYF. The CDR3 nucleotides are TGTGCCAGCAGTTTGTCGGCTGGAGCAGATACGCAGTATTTT.

The genes are TRBV18 and TRBJ2-1, with D possibly being TRBD1 (5 bases). The length of the CDR3 is 15 residues. The germline V gene has CDR1 KGHSH and CDR2 LQKENI. V was cut by 4 bases and J by 8 bases, with 18 bases left in between. The CDR3 coding sequence is TGTGCCAGCTCACGGGATACAGCAGGGTCGGATGAGCAGTTCTTC. Translation: CASSRDTAGSDEQFF.

The J gene is TRBJ1-5, the V gene TRBV12-3 or TRBV12-4, with D unclear. This CDR3 is built from 15 residues. V gave up 3 bases and J gave up 2 bases, with 11 bases separating them. CDR3 in amino acids: CASSLWGTGNQPQHF. The CDR3 bases are TGTGCCAGCAGTTTGTGGGGTACGGGCAATCAGCCCCAGCATTTT.

This clonotype has a count of ten or more. The genes are TRBV21-1 and TRBJ2-6; TRBD1, the table's D call, was not compared with the DNA. TRBV21-1 is labeled a pseudogene. This CDR3 spans 20 amino acids. Written as DNA, the CDR3 is TGTGCCAGCAGCAGCGTCCCGGGACAGGGTAACTGCTCTGGGGCCAACGTCCTGACTTTC. Translation: CASSSVPGQGNCSGANVLTF.

This clonotype was counted a few times. V usage is TRBV3-1 and J usage is TRBJ2-7; D remains unclear. V lost 3 bases and J 5 bases, leaving 8 bases between the germline ends. The CDR3 consists of 12 residues. Germline lookup yields CDR1 LGHDT and CDR2 YNNKEL (reference sequence). The CDR3 region has the DNA TGTGCCAGCAGCCATTACGAGGACGAGCAGTACTTC. Translation: CASSHYEDEQYF.

The chain employs TRBV30 and TRBJ1-1; TRBD1 aligns across 7 bases. The germline gives CDR1 GTSNPN, CDR2 SVGIG (reference sequence). The CDR3 length is 14 residues. The J segment lost 4 bases and the V segment lost 3 bases, leaving 8 bases of the junction unmatched. In nucleotides, the CDR3 is TGTGCCTGGAGCTGGGCACAGGGGTTCACTGAAGCTTTCTTT. Its translation: CAWSWAQGFTEAFF. The full variable domain, completed using reference TRBV30 and TRBJ1-1, is SQTIHQWPATLVQPVGSPLSLECTVEGTSNPNLYWYRQAAGRGLQLLFYSVGIGQISSEVPQNLSASRPQDRQFILSSKKLLLSDSGFYLCAWSWAQGFTEAFFGQGTRLTVV.

This clonotype was seen more than once but under ten times. This chain links TRBV5-1 with TRBJ2-5; a weak D match, TRBD1 (5 bases). Germline V gene data show CDR1 as SGHRS and CDR2 as YFSETQ. The CDR3 length is 15 residues. V lost 4 bases to trimming and J lost 1 base, with 14 bases between them. CDR3 DNA: TGCGCCAGCAGCCCCTACGACAGCCTCCAAGAGACCCAGTACTTC. Translated: CASSPYDSLQETQYF.

This clonotype has a handful of counts. V and J are TRBV28 and TRBJ2-7; weak D call: TRBD1 (6 bases). V was clipped by 6 bases and J by 0 bases, with 15 bases between them. This CDR3 is built from 15 residues. The germline V gene encodes CDR1 MDHEN and CDR2 SYDVKM. Here the CDR3 reads CASSLRQAYSYEQYF. The CDR3, as DNA: TGTGCCAGCAGCCTGAGACAGGCCTACTCCTACGAGCAGTACTTC.

CDR3 nucleotides: TGTGCCAGCAGTTTATGGGCCGGGACTAGCGGCTACACCGGGGAGCTGTTTTTT. Its translation: CASSLWAGTSGYTGELFF. V and J are TRBV27 and TRBJ2-2, with 11 bases lining up with TRBD2. The J segment lost 3 bases and the V segment lost 1 base, leaving 7 bases of the junction unmatched. This CDR3 is built from 18 residues. Germline assignment: CDR1 MNHEY and CDR2 SMNVEV (reference sequence).

This clonotype was seen only a few times. CDR3 in amino acids: CASSLTPSGGYEQYF. CDR3 nucleotide sequence: TGCGCCAGCAGCTTGACGCCTAGCGGGGGGTACGAGCAGTACTTC. This chain joins TRBV5-1 and TRBJ2-7; 11 positions match TRBD2. Germline CDR1 reads SGHRS; CDR2 reads YFSETQ. The CDR3 has 15 amino acids. The V and J ends lost 1 base and 4 bases, in that order; junction bases with no gene match: 4.

V gene TRBV5-1 combines with J gene TRBJ1-2; D not resolved. Trimming took off 3 bases at V and 4 bases at J, with 13 bases between the two ends. The CDR3 is made up of 14 amino acids. Germline-derived CDR1 and CDR2 are SGHRS and YFSETQ. CDR3 region: CASSCNSPIYGYTF. The CDR3 DNA is TGCGCCAGCAGCTGCAACAGTCCTATCTATGGCTACACCTTC.

The chain has TRBV10-1 and TRBJ2-1; D gene uncertain. Germline V gene lookup returns CDR1 WNHNN and CDR2 SYGVQD (reference sequence). This CDR3 has 13 amino acids. V lost 8 bases and J lost 0, with 8 bases in between. CDR3 amino acids: CASPDSSYNEQFF. The CDR3 DNA reads as TGCGCCAGCCCGGATAGCTCCTACAATGAGCAGTTCTTC.

This clonotype was found a few times. The chain recombines TRBV6-5 with TRBJ2-1; a possible D gene is TRBD2 (6 bases). Germline-derived CDR1 and CDR2 are MNHEY and SVGAGI. The V and J ends lost 2 bases and 3 bases respectively, with 11 bases between them. The CDR3 spans 15 residues. The CDR3 DNA reads TGTGCCAGCAGTTACGTTTGGCGGGACTACAATGAGCAGTTCTTC. Translation: CASSYVWRDYNEQFF.

This clonotype was seen only a few times. V is TRBV2 and J is TRBJ1-2; D possibly corresponds to TRBD1 (5 bases). The CDR3 totals 13 residues. V was cut by 6 bases and J by 5 bases, with 13 bases left in between. Germline V gene data show CDR1 as SNHLY and CDR2 as FYNNEI. The CDR3 loop is CASRGARVYGYTF. The CDR3 DNA reads TGTGCCAGCAGAGGGGCCCGGGTTTATGGCTACACCTTC.

The genes are TRBV5-1 and TRBJ1-4; weak D call: TRBD1 (6 bases). Deletions cut 7 bases from V and 2 bases from J, with 12 bases between. In germline, CDR1 is SGHRS, CDR2 YFSETQ. This CDR3 has 14 amino acids. This chain's CDR3 is CASGKQGTNEKLFF. CDR3 sequence (DNA): TGCGCCAGCGGCAAACAGGGTACTAATGAAAAACTGTTTTTT.

The V call is TRBV20-1, the J call TRBJ2-1; D is possibly TRBD2 (6 bases). Trimming removed 7 bases at V and 0 bases at J, with 19 bases between. This CDR3 has 16 amino acids. Looked up from germline, CDR1 is DFQATT and CDR2 is SNEGSKA (reference sequence). For the CDR3, the DNA is TGCAGTGGATCGAGACGGGGGATTAGCTCCTACAATGAGCAGTTCTTC. The encoded protein is CSGSRRGISSYNEQFF.

This clonotype was seen repeatedly, ten times or more. The gene calls are TRBV5-1 and TRBJ2-4; TRBD1 agrees at 9 bases. This CDR3 region has 15 residues. Losses at the gene ends were 4 bases for V and 8 bases for J; bases not matched to a gene: 10. CDR1 and CDR2 (germline): SGHRS, YFSETQ. CDR3 DNA sequence: TGCGCCAGCAGCCGGGAATCGGGACAGGGAGACATTCAGTACTTC. Translated: CASSRESGQGDIQYF.

The gene calls are TRBV11-1 and TRBJ2-5; 7 nucleotides align to TRBD2. Trimming took 5 bases from V and 4 from J; bases not matched to a gene: 4. CDR3 length: 13 amino acids. Germline CDR1 SGHAT, CDR2 FQDESV (reference sequence). The CDR3: CASSAGGGETQYF. The CDR3 nucleotides read TGTGCCAGCAGCGCGGGCGGGGGAGAGACCCAGTACTTC.

The V gene is TRBV12-3 or TRBV12-4, the J gene TRBJ2-1; 12 nucleotides align to TRBD2. The CDR3 totals 16 residues. Unmatched junction bases numbered 8, after V lost 5 bases and J lost 6 bases. The CDR3 is CASSPQLAGGFNEQFF. The CDR3 DNA reads TGTGCCAGCAGTCCCCAACTAGCGGGAGGCTTCAATGAGCAGTTCTTC.

This clonotype has more than one count but fewer than ten. The V and J genes are TRBV12-3 or TRBV12-4 and TRBJ1-5; D not resolved. The CDR3 loop spans 13 amino acids. The ends were cut back, 8 bases at V and 4 bases at J, with 12 bases in the middle. CDR3 in DNA: TGTGCCAGCCATCAGGACGGTAATCAGCCCCAGCATTTT. Residues: CASHQDGNQPQHF.

The rearrangement joins TRBV2 to TRBJ2-7; no firm D call. The CDR3 has 10 amino acids. The germline gives CDR1 SNHLY, CDR2 FYNNEI. V dropped 10 bases and J dropped 6 bases, with 10 bases sitting between them. The DNA of the CDR3 is TGTGCCATGGGCCAGAGCGAGCAGTACTTC. Its protein is CAMGQSEQYF.

The V call is TRBV7-9, the J call TRBJ2-5; the D is unclear. Germline CDR1 SEHNR, CDR2 FQNEAQ (reference sequence). V lost 6 bases, J lost 1 base, and 12 bases lay in between. The CDR3 length is 14 residues. The CDR3 loop is CASSFGDIQETQYF. CDR3 coding DNA: TGTGCCAGCAGTTTCGGAGACATCCAAGAGACCCAGTACTTC.

This clonotype occurred a few times. This chain links TRBV20-1 with TRBJ2-2; perhaps TRBD2 as D (6 bases). The CDR3 length is 13 residues. Germline values: CDR1 DFQATT, CDR2 SNEGSKA (reference sequence). Trimming removed 5 bases at V and 5 bases at J, with 12 bases between. DNA for the CDR3: TGCAGTGCTTTGGAGGGACTTACCGGGGAGCTGTTTTTT. Translating it yields CSALEGLTGELFF.

The rearrangement uses TRBV4-2 and TRBJ2-7, with 8 bases fitting TRBD2. V lost 1 base, J lost 4 bases, and 6 bases stayed unmatched. The CDR3 loop spans 15 amino acids. Germline CDR1 reads LGHNA; CDR2 reads YNFKEQ. The CDR3 sequence is CASSQGGLGRYEQYF. In nucleotides, the CDR3 is TGTGCCAGCAGCCAAGGGGGACTAGGAAGATACGAGCAGTACTTC.